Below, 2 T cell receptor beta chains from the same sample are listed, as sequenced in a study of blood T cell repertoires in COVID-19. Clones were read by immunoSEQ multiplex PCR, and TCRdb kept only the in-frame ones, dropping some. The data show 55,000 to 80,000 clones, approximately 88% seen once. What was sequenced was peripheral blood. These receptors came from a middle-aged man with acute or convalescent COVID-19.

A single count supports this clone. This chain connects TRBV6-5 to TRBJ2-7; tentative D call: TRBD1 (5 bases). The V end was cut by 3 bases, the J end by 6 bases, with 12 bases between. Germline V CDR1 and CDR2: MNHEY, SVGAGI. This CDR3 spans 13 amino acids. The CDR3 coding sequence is TGTGCCAGCAGTTATCAGGGATCAGGCGAGCAGTACTTC. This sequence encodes CASSYQGSGEQYF.

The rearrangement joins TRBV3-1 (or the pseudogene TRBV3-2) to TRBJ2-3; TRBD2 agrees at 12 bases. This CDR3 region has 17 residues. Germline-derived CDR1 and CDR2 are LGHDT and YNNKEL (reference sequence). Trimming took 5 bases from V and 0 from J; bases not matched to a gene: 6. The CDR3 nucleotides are TGTGCCAGCAGCTTACTAGCGGGGGGTACTAGCACAGATACGCAGTATTTT. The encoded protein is CASSLLAGGTSTDTQYF.